These 26 T cell receptor beta chains were all obtained from the same sample, sequenced in a study of OX40 agonist ivuxolimab in advanced cancers. The table came from immunoSEQ multiplex PCR; TCRdb's copy has only in-frame clones and leaves some out. The table records about 76,000 clones, about 85% of them present only once. The sequences come from CD4+ or CD8+ T cells sorted from blood, collected in a trial of the OX40 agonist ivuxolimab. The receptor set was obtained from an adult with an advanced solid tumor such as melanoma, head and neck, liver or kidney cancer.

A word on this clone: One end of the junction fails to match germline, which may point to a read error. Other DNA variants within this sample encode the same CDR3. The CDR3 nucleotides read TGTGCCAGCAGCCTAGAGTCGGGGGGCACTGGGGAGCTGTTTTTT. This gives the protein CASSLESGGTGELFF. The chain recombines TRBV11-2 with TRBJ2-2; weak D call: TRBD2 (7 bases). Germline values: CDR1 SGHAT, CDR2 FQNNGV. CDR3 size: 15 residues.

This chain uses TRBV5-4 with TRBJ2-3; no firm D call. Germline V lookup: CDR1 SGHNT, CDR2 YYREEE (reference sequence). The CDR3 spans 13 residues. The germline V and J ends were trimmed by 10 bases and 0 bases, with 12 bases remaining between them. The CDR3 sequence: CASRDVSTDTQYF. The CDR3, as DNA: TGTGCCTCAAGAGATGTTAGCACAGATACGCAGTATTTT.

The chain is built from TRBV7-9 and TRBJ2-1; D gene ambiguous. The CDR3 sequence is 13 residues long. The germline CDR1 and CDR2 sequences are SEHNR and FQNEAQ (reference sequence). V was trimmed by 3 bases and J by 6 bases, leaving 9 bases between them. The CDR3 reads CASSFRQGNEQFF. CDR3 in DNA: TGTGCCAGCAGCTTCCGCCAAGGCAATGAGCAGTTCTTC.

The V and J genes are TRBV5-6 and TRBJ2-1; no clear D gene. Trimming shortened V by 1 base and J by 0 bases, and 11 bases separated the two germline ends. Germline assignment: CDR1 SGHDT and CDR2 YYEEEE. CDR3 length: 16 residues. The DNA of the CDR3 is TGTGCCAGCAGCTTGTCAGCGCTTAGCTCCTACAATGAGCAGTTCTTC. This gives the protein CASSLSALSSYNEQFF.

The V gene is TRBV7-2, the J gene TRBJ2-7, with 7 bases that match TRBD2. Germline values: CDR1 SGHTA, CDR2 FQGNSA. The CDR3 runs 18 residues. With V trimmed by 7 bases and J by 0 bases, 18 bases remained unmatched. In DNA, the CDR3 is TGTGCCAGCACCCCGTCTGGGGTAGCGGGTACTCTCTCCTACGAGCAGTACTTC. Encoded protein: CASTPSGVAGTLSYEQYF.

The V and J genes are TRBV2 and TRBJ2-1; D ambiguous. In germline, CDR1 is SNHLY, CDR2 FYNNEI. This CDR3 spans 14 amino acids. The V and J ends lost 0 bases and 6 bases respectively, with 9 bases between them. As DNA, the CDR3 is TGTGCCAGCAGTGAAGCTGGAAGGATCAATGAGCAGTTCTTC. It translates to CASSEAGRINEQFF. Full variable domain (missing parts from reference TRBV2 and TRBJ2-1): EPEVTQTPSHQVTQMGQEVILRCVPISNHLYFYWYRQILGQKVEFLVSFYNNEISEKSEIFDDQFSVERPDGSNFTLKIRSTKLEDSAMYFCASSEAGRINEQFFGPGTRLTVL.

This clone was seen a handful of times. The J gene is TRBJ1-5, the V gene TRBV5-1; perhaps TRBD1 as D (5 bases). Trimming pared 0 bases from V and 6 bases from J, leaving 13 bases between. This CDR3 is built from 15 residues. Germline V lookup: CDR1 SGHRS, CDR2 YFSETQ. The CDR3 coding sequence is TGCGCCAGCAGCTTGGCAGGGCAGACCGGTCAGCCCCAGCATTTT. Translating gives CASSLAGQTGQPQHF. The full variable domain, completed using reference TRBV5-1 and TRBJ1-5, is KAGVTQTPRYLIKTRGQQVTLSCSPISGHRSVSWYQQTPGQGLQFLFEYFSETQRNKGNFPGRFSGRQFSNSRSEMNVSTLELGDSALYLCASSLAGQTGQPQHFGDGTRLSIL.

The chain combines TRBV6-6 with TRBJ2-2, with unresolved D. CDR1 MNHNY and CDR2 SVGAGI come from the germline V gene (reference sequence). With 6 bases removed from V and 1 base from J, the gap between germline ends came to 3 bases. CDR3 length: 12 residues. CDR3 nucleotide sequence: TGTGCCAGCAGGAGGAACACCGGGGAGCTGTTTTTT. Amino acid sequence: CASRRNTGELFF.

The chain uses TRBV28 and TRBJ2-4; D is perhaps TRBD1 (5 bases). V shed 9 bases and J shed 0 bases, with 18 bases lying between them. This CDR3 is 16 amino acids long. CDR1 is MDHEN, CDR2 SYDVKM, per germline. The CDR3 reads CASSIETELAKNIQYF. The CDR3 DNA reads as TGTGCCAGTTCTATAGAGACAGAACTAGCCAAAAACATTCAGTACTTC.

This clone appeared once. The chain combines TRBV10-3 with TRBJ1-1; 8 nucleotides align to TRBD1. Germline V gene sequence: CDR1 ENHRY, CDR2 SYGVKD. There are 15 residues in the CDR3. J was trimmed by 2 bases and V by 7 bases; bases with no gene match: 9. This CDR3 reads CAITTSDRANTEAFF. The CDR3 DNA is TGTGCCATCACCACGTCGGACAGGGCAAACACTGAAGCTTTCTTT.

This chain connects TRBV5-6 to TRBJ1-6; D gene unclear. CDR1 and CDR2 from the germline V gene are SGHDT and YYEEEE. This CDR3 has 17 residues. V shed 4 bases and J shed 3 bases, with 17 bases lying between them. CDR3 in amino acids: CASSRQRTDDYNSPLHF. Written as DNA, the CDR3 is TGTGCCAGCAGCCGCCAGCGAACCGACGACTATAATTCACCCCTCCACTTT.

This sequence joins TRBV6-5 and TRBJ2-7; D call uncertain. This CDR3 comprises 12 residues. The germline V gene encodes CDR1 MNHEY and CDR2 SVGAGI. Trimming stripped 6 bases from V and 4 bases from J, with 10 bases between. The CDR3 here is CASSYMGYEQYF. In DNA, the CDR3 is TGTGCCAGCAGCTACATGGGGTACGAGCAGTACTTC.

This rearrangement joins TRBV4-2 to TRBJ1-1; D perhaps matches TRBD1 (6 bases). This CDR3 is 16 amino acids long. V lost 0 bases, J lost 6 bases, and 17 bases lay in between. Per germline, CDR1 LGHNA and CDR2 YNFKEQ. In DNA, the CDR3 is TGTGCCAGCAGCCAAGAACAGGGACGCCTGAGCGCTGAAGCTTTCTTT. This translates into CASSQEQGRLSAEAFF.

This chain joins TRBV5-4 and TRBJ2-1; TRBD2 agrees at 10 bases. V shed 3 bases and J 6 bases; nucleotides not matched to a gene: 6. The CDR3 contains 15 residues. CDR1 SGHNT and CDR2 YYREEE come from the germline V gene (reference sequence). In DNA, the CDR3 is TGTGCCAGCAGCTATTCGGGACTAGCGTCCAATGAGCAGTTCTTC. As protein: CASSYSGLASNEQFF.

The chain recombines TRBV13 with TRBJ2-1; TRBD2 aligns across 13 bases. This CDR3 has 19 residues. From germline, CDR1 is PRHDT and CDR2 FYEKMQ (reference sequence). The V gene end was trimmed by 5 bases and the J gene end by 0 bases; junction bases not matched to a gene: 10. CDR3 region: CASSEQLAGGAVSYNEQFF. As DNA, the CDR3 is TGTGCCAGCAGCGAACAACTAGCGGGAGGGGCTGTCTCCTACAATGAGCAGTTCTTC.

J is TRBJ2-2 and V is TRBV5-1, with D possibly TRBD1 on 5 matching bases. Trimming left V 2 bases short and J 5 bases short, with 10 bases between. The germline V gene encodes CDR1 SGHRS and CDR2 YFSETQ. There are 14 residues in the CDR3. CDR3 residues: CASSLDRGTGELFF. CDR3 in DNA: TGCGCCAGCAGCTTAGATAGGGGAACCGGGGAGCTGTTTTTT.

The chain uses TRBV6-1 and TRBJ2-2; TRBD2 matches at 7 bases. Germline V gene data show CDR1 as MNHNS and CDR2 as SASEGT. Trimming took 10 bases from V and 5 from J; bases not matched to a gene: 13. The CDR3 runs to 15 residues. The CDR3, as DNA: TGTGCCACCAGACGGGGTCTAGCGGATACCGGGGAGCTGTTTTTT. It yields the protein CATRRGLADTGELFF.

The chain carries TRBV5-1 and TRBJ2-5; TRBD2 matches 8 bases. Trimming cost V 2 bases and J 3 bases; bases outside gene matches: 0. The CDR3 is 13 amino acids. Germline loops: CDR1 SGHRS, CDR2 YFSETQ. The CDR3 loop is CASSFGGEETQYF. The CDR3 DNA follows: TGCGCCAGCAGCTTCGGGGGGGAAGAGACCCAGTACTTC. The entire variable domain, with the rest obtained from reference TRBV5-1 and TRBJ2-5, is as follows: KAGVTQTPRYLIKTRGQQVTLSCSPISGHRSVSWYQQTPGQGLQFLFEYFSETQRNKGNFPGRFSGRQFSNSRSEMNVSTLELGDSALYLCASSFGGEETQYFGPGTRLLVL.

This sequence joins TRBV6-5 and TRBJ1-1; D not certain. The CDR3 has 15 amino acids. V was clipped by 7 bases and J by 0 bases, with 15 bases between them. Germline CDR1 is MNHEY and CDR2 is SVGAGI. The chain's CDR3 is CASNLAVRMNTEAFF. In DNA form, the CDR3 reads TGTGCCAGCAATTTGGCAGTCCGGATGAACACTGAAGCTTTCTTT.

The chain is built from TRBV5-3 and TRBJ2-1; TRBD1 agrees at 7 bases. TRBV5-3 is known as an ORF, though its function is uncertain. The trim removed 4 bases at V and 5 bases at J, leaving 6 bases unmatched. The length of the CDR3 is 14 residues. CDR3 residues: CARSNRDRDNEQFF. The CDR3 DNA reads TGTGCCAGAAGCAACCGGGACAGAGACAATGAGCAGTTCTTC.

Written as DNA, the CDR3 is TGTGCCAGCAGTTTTCGGGGCTACGAGCAGTACTTC. This encodes CASSFRGYEQYF. This rearrangement joins TRBV28 to TRBJ2-7; D possibly corresponds to TRBD2 (5 bases). The CDR3 totals 12 residues. V was cut by 3 bases and J by 3 bases, with 6 bases left in between. The germline CDR1 and CDR2 sequences are MDHEN and SYDVKM.

The chain links TRBV7-9 to TRBJ1-2; 10 bases agree with TRBD1. CDR1 and CDR2 (germline): SEHNR, FQNEAQ (reference sequence). With 3 bases clipped from V and 1 base from J, the junction kept 2 bases outside the gene matches. The CDR3 has 15 residues. The CDR3 is CASSLTGGNNYGYTF. CDR3 DNA: TGTGCCAGCAGCTTGACAGGGGGCAATAACTATGGCTACACCTTC.

V gene TRBV13 combines with J gene TRBJ2-3; D unclear. The CDR3 has 17 residues. Trimming took 5 bases from V and 4 from J, leaving 22 bases between them. Per germline, CDR1 PRHDT and CDR2 FYEKMQ (reference sequence). The CDR3, as DNA: TGTGCCAGCAGCCCCCCCTCTCCGCCCTTAAGGCCAGATACGCAGTATTTT. As protein: CASSPPSPPLRPDTQYF.

CDR3 amino acids: CASSQRLAGGQRETQYF. The CDR3 DNA is TGTGCCAGCAGCCAAAGACTAGCGGGGGGCCAGCGAGAGACCCAGTACTTC. The V and J genes are TRBV14 and TRBJ2-5; 13 bases agree with TRBD2. Trimming took 2 bases from V and 4 from J; bases not matched to a gene: 7. This CDR3 has 17 residues. The germline gives CDR1 SGHDN, CDR2 FVKESK.

This sequence joins TRBV11-2 and TRBJ2-1, with 8 bases matching TRBD2. The length of the CDR3 is 13 residues. Germline CDR1 reads SGHAT; CDR2 reads FQNNGV. V was clipped by 5 bases and J by 5 bases; unmatched bases: 2. DNA of the CDR3: TGTGCCAGCAGCGTGACTAGCGACAATGAGCAGTTCTTC. It encodes CASSVTSDNEQFF.

The chain combines TRBV30 with TRBJ2-1; possibly TRBD2 for D (5 bases). CDR3 length equals 14 residues. V gave up 1 base and J gave up 6 bases, with 13 bases separating them. CDR1 and CDR2 (germline): GTSNPN, SVGIG (reference sequence). Written as DNA, the CDR3 is TGTGCCTGGAGTGAGTGGGAGCCGAGCAATGAGCAGTTCTTC. This translates into CAWSEWEPSNEQFF.